This T cell receptor beta chain was sequenced during a study of Ad26.COV2.S vaccination and SARS-CoV-2 variants. Study-wide background: Recipients of Ad26.COV2.S got it intramuscularly, once or twice 56 days apart.

The treatment: 15 to 20 received Ad26.COV2.S at low or high dose, single or two shots; about 5 received placebo; per-sample allocation not given. Day 63 after the first injection of vaccine or placebo was the sampling time. An Ad26 vector that expressed Wuhan-strain SARS-CoV-2 spike constituted the vaccine. Study-wide results and limits: Breadth, reportedly substantial, characterized the spike-specific CD8+ and CD4+ T cell responses after vaccination.

Trimming pared 4 bases from V and 0 bases from J, leaving 9 bases between. CDR1 SGHTA and CDR2 FQGNSA come from the germline V gene. This CDR3 has 14 amino acids. Here immunoSEQ multiplex PCR was the method, and the copy in TCRdb shows in-frame clones only, minus some. Here the sample spans 300,000 to 400,000 clones, roughly 84% being singletons. Concerning this clone itself: The antigen is undetermined.

This specimen consisted of peripheral blood, obtained in a trial of Ad26.COV2.S vaccine versus placebo. The rearrangement joins TRBV7-2 to TRBJ1-1; possibly TRBD1 for D (6 bases). The TCR was taken from a person aged 18-60 years who received the Ad26.COV2.S COVID-19 vaccine or a placebo. The CDR3 nucleotides are TGTGCCAGCAGCTCAGGGGTAGTGAACACTGAAGCTTTCTTT. This translates into CASSSGVVNTEAFF.